This passage covers 28 T cell receptor beta chains from one sample sequenced in a study of cytomegalovirus exposure and HLA in healthy donors. 60 Vbeta and 13 Jbeta primers were used in PCR. Data came from immunoSEQ multiplex PCR; TCRdb stores just in-frame clones and leaves some out. The sample carries fewer than 180,000 clones, about 85% recorded once. Material for sequencing was PBMCs. The origin of the receptors is a human donor in good health.

The V call is TRBV15, the J call TRBJ2-1; 14 bases are shared with TRBD2. Germline CDR1 reads LNHNV; CDR2 reads YYDKDF (reference sequence). The CDR3 covers 19 residues. V was clipped by 8 bases and J by 4 bases; unmatched bases: 16. The CDR3 nucleotides read TGTGCCACCGGCCGGGCCCGAGGACTAGCGGGGGGCGGGTACAATGAGCAGTTCTTC. It yields the protein CATGRARGLAGGGYNEQFF.

The chain employs TRBV2 and TRBJ2-7; TRBD1 might be the D (6 bases). V was trimmed by 2 bases and J by 4 bases, leaving 15 bases between them. CDR1 SNHLY and CDR2 FYNNEI come from the germline V gene. This CDR3 region has 15 residues. The CDR3 sequence is CASSESGTPVYEQYF. For the CDR3, the DNA is TGTGCCAGCAGTGAATCAGGGACACCCGTATACGAGCAGTACTTC.

This clone came up once. The chain carries TRBV6-4 and TRBJ1-1; 7 bases fit TRBD1. This CDR3 is built from 13 residues. J lost 2 bases, V lost 9 bases, and 6 bases had no gene match. Looked up from germline, CDR1 is MRHNA and CDR2 is SNTAGT. CDR3 loop: CASRQGTNTEAFF. Written as DNA, the CDR3 is TGTGCCAGTAGACAGGGTACAAACACTGAAGCTTTCTTT.

Here the CDR3 DNA reads TGTGCCAGCAGCTCTTTGGGGAGTGGAGATACGCAGTATTTT. The encoded protein is CASSSLGSGDTQYF. The chain has TRBV6-5 and TRBJ2-3; TRBD2 might be the D (5 bases). This CDR3 is 14 amino acids long. Trimming stripped 6 bases from V and 5 bases from J, with 15 bases between. CDR1 is MNHEY and CDR2 is SVGAGI in the germline V gene.

This chain connects TRBV18 to TRBJ2-5; TRBD1 aligns across 8 bases. The V and J ends lost 1 base and 4 bases, in that order; junction bases with no gene match: 5. From germline, CDR1 is KGHSH and CDR2 LQKENI. This CDR3 comprises 15 residues. The CDR3 DNA is TGTGCCAGCTCACCACTCAGGGGGCTTGGAGAGACCCAGTACTTC. It is translated as CASSPLRGLGETQYF. Full variable domain (missing parts from reference TRBV18 and TRBJ2-5): NAGVMQNPRHLVRRRGQEARLRCSPMKGHSHVYWYRQLPEEGLKFMVYLQKENIIDESGMPKERFSAEFPKEGPSILRIQQVVRGDSAAYFCASSPLRGLGETQYFGPGTRLLVL.

The rearrangement uses TRBV5-1 and TRBJ1-4; 8 nucleotides agree with TRBD1. The V gene's germline CDR1 is SGHRS and CDR2 YFSETQ. V trimming: 4 bases; J trimming: 3 bases; junction bases outside the gene matches: 11. This CDR3 contains 17 residues. The CDR3 coding sequence is TGCGCCAGCAGCCCTCGACAGGGGTTTTCGTCTAATGAAAAACTGTTTTTT. Translating gives CASSPRQGFSSNEKLFF.

V gene TRBV5-4 combines with J gene TRBJ1-1, with D possibly TRBD1 on 6 matching bases. The V end was cut by 1 base, the J end by 5 bases, with 21 bases between. Germline loops: CDR1 SGHNT, CDR2 YYREEE (reference sequence). This CDR3 is built from 17 residues. The CDR3 here is CASSLYPGVTTATEAFF. The CDR3 coding sequence is TGTGCCAGCAGCTTGTACCCAGGGGTGACAACCGCGACTGAAGCTTTCTTT.

The gene calls are TRBV13 and TRBJ2-5; TRBD2 is a possible D gene (7 bases). The V and J ends lost 5 bases and 3 bases respectively, with 16 bases between them. CDR1 and CDR2 (germline): PRHDT, FYEKMQ (reference sequence). This CDR3 region has 15 residues. The CDR3 DNA follows: TGTGCCAGCAGCCAGGGAGGGGGGCCAAAAGAGACCCAGTACTTC. This encodes CASSQGGGPKETQYF.

This chain joins TRBV15 and TRBJ2-5; D is uncertain. Germline CDR1 and CDR2: LNHNV and YYDKDF (reference sequence). This CDR3 region has 13 residues. V gave up 1 base and J gave up 4 bases, with 7 bases separating them. The CDR3 DNA reads as TGTGCCACCAGCAGAGGTCTCGGAGAGACCCAGTACTTC. Amino acids: CATSRGLGETQYF.

The V call is TRBV11-3, the J call TRBJ1-1; unclear D gene. Germline loops: CDR1 SGHNT, CDR2 YENEEA. CDR3 size: 13 residues. V was cut by 3 bases and J by 6 bases, with 11 bases left in between. The CDR3 coding sequence is TGTGCCAGCAGCTTCAACTGGGCCTCTGAAGCTTTCTTT. It translates to CASSFNWASEAFF.

The chain has TRBV30 and TRBJ2-7, with 8 bases lining up with TRBD1. This CDR3 comprises 13 residues. Germline CDR1 GTSNPN, CDR2 SVGIG (reference sequence). V lost 5 bases and J lost 2; bases outside the gene matches: 5. The CDR3 sequence: CAWGQGVTYEQYF. The CDR3 DNA reads TGTGCCTGGGGACAGGGAGTTACCTACGAGCAGTACTTC. The complete variable domain, with remaining parts taken from reference TRBV30 and TRBJ2-7, reads SQTIHQWPATLVQPVGSPLSLECTVEGTSNPNLYWYRQAAGRGLQLLFYSVGIGQISSEVPQNLSASRPQDRQFILSSKKLLLSDSGFYLCAWGQGVTYEQYFGPGTRLTVT.

This clone was counted a few times. V gene TRBV28 combines with J gene TRBJ2-2, with D tentatively TRBD1 (5 bases). Trimming pared 3 bases from V and 5 bases from J, leaving 10 bases between. This CDR3 spans 14 amino acids. Germline-derived CDR1 and CDR2 are MDHEN and SYDVKM. Written as DNA, the CDR3 is TGTGCCAGCAGTTTTAGGCAGGGTACCGGGGAGCTGTTTTTT. Residues: CASSFRQGTGELFF.

This clone was seen once. The chain couples TRBV15 to TRBJ1-1; D may be TRBD1 (5 bases). V was cut by 4 bases and J by 4 bases, with 10 bases left in between. Germline-derived CDR1 and CDR2 are LNHNV and YYDKDF (reference sequence). This CDR3 region has 13 residues. The CDR3 is CATSTLGGTEAFF. The CDR3 DNA follows: TGTGCCACCAGCACCCTGGGGGGCACTGAAGCTTTCTTT. The entire variable domain, with the rest obtained from reference TRBV15 and TRBJ1-1, is as follows: DAMVIQNPRYQVTQFGKPVTLSCSQTLNHNVMYWYQQKSSQAPKLLFHYYDKDFNNEADTPDNFQSRRPNTSFCFLDIRSPGLGDTAMYLCATSTLGGTEAFFGQGTRLTVV.

The chain has TRBV7-2 and TRBJ1-3; TRBD1 is a possible D gene (5 bases). V lost 4 bases to trimming and J lost 0 bases, with 10 bases between them. The CDR3 sequence is 15 residues long. Germline V CDR1 and CDR2: SGHTA, FQGNSA. The CDR3 here is CASSWTLDSGNTIYF. The CDR3 DNA is TGTGCCAGCAGCTGGACATTAGACTCTGGAAACACCATATATTTT. Using reference TRBV7-2 and TRBJ1-3 for the parts outside the CDR3, the full variable domain is GAGVSQSPSNKVTEKGKDVELRCDPISGHTALYWYRQSLGQGLEFLIYFQGNSAPDKSGLPSDRFSAERTGGSVSTLTIQRTQQEDSAVYLCASSWTLDSGNTIYFGEGSWLTVV.

The chain joins TRBV19 to TRBJ1-5; the D gene is possibly TRBD1 (6 bases). The V gene's germline CDR1 is LNHDA and CDR2 SQIVND (reference sequence). Between the trimmed V and J ends, which lost 3 bases and 2 bases, there was a span of 17 bases. This CDR3 comprises 17 residues. DNA for the CDR3: TGTGCCAGTAGTATCTCGGCCAGGGGAAGGGGCAATCAGCCCCAGCATTTT. It encodes CASSISARGRGNQPQHF.

The V call is TRBV7-2, the J call TRBJ2-3; 7 positions match TRBD2. Germline V gives CDR1 SGHTA, CDR2 FQGNSA. CDR3 length: 15 residues. V lost 5 bases, J lost 2 bases, and 7 bases stayed unmatched. This CDR3 is CASSPQLATTDTQYF. The CDR3 coding sequence is TGTGCCAGCAGCCCCCAACTAGCGACCACAGATACGCAGTATTTT. The complete variable domain, with remaining parts taken from reference TRBV7-2 and TRBJ2-3, reads GAGVSQSPSNKVTEKGKDVELRCDPISGHTALYWYRQSLGQGLEFLIYFQGNSAPDKSGLPSDRFSAERTGGSVSTLTIQRTQQEDSAVYLCASSPQLATTDTQYFGPGTRLTVL.

This clone has just a few counts. The chain couples TRBV19 to TRBJ1-2, with D possibly being TRBD1 (5 bases). The germline V gene encodes CDR1 LNHDA and CDR2 SQIVND (reference sequence). The CDR3 spans 14 residues. The V end was cut by 3 bases, the J end by 8 bases, with 16 bases between. The CDR3 sequence is CASSMPWLGGGYTF. CDR3 sequence (DNA): TGTGCCAGTAGTATGCCTTGGTTGGGGGGAGGCTACACCTTC.

This sequence joins TRBV7-9 and TRBJ1-1, with 8 bases that match TRBD1. Germline assignment: CDR1 SEHNR and CDR2 FQNEAQ (reference sequence). After removal of 5 bases from V and 5 bases from J, the junction contained 4 bases not matched to a gene. This CDR3 spans 13 amino acids. CDR3 residues: CASSIQGGTEAFF. CDR3 bases: TGTGCCAGCAGCATACAGGGGGGGACTGAAGCTTTCTTT.

The gene calls are TRBV28 and TRBJ2-3, with 8 bases lining up with TRBD2. CDR3 length: 14 amino acids. Germline values: CDR1 MDHEN, CDR2 SYDVKM. After removal of 6 bases from V and 7 bases from J, the junction contained 9 bases not matched to a gene. The CDR3 loop is CASSREGPGYTQYF. The CDR3 DNA reads as TGTGCCAGCAGCCGGGAGGGCCCTGGATATACGCAGTATTTT.

The gene calls are TRBV28 and TRBJ2-4; maybe TRBD1 (5 bases). V lost 7 bases, J lost 7 bases, and 17 bases lay in between. CDR1 is MDHEN, CDR2 SYDVKM, per germline. The CDR3 loop spans 14 amino acids. CDR3 in DNA: TGTGCCAGCACCCCGGCTCAGGGATTGAACATTCAGTACTTC. Its protein product is CASTPAQGLNIQYF.

This chain links TRBV30 with TRBJ2-7; 9 bases are shared with TRBD2. The J segment lost 7 bases and the V segment lost 0 bases, leaving 10 bases of the junction unmatched. The CDR3 is 15 amino acids. Per the germline V gene, CDR1 is GTSNPN and CDR2 is SVGIG (reference sequence). Written as DNA, the CDR3 is TGTGCCTGGAGTGTGAAGAGCCTAGCGGGGAGTGAGCAGTACTTC. Amino acid sequence: CAWSVKSLAGSEQYF.

CDR3 loop: CASGWGIGRRPEAFF. CDR3 nucleotide sequence: TGTGCTAGTGGTTGGGGCATTGGACGGAGACCTGAAGCTTTCTTT. The chain uses TRBV12-5 and TRBJ1-1, with D possibly TRBD1 on 5 matching bases. The germline CDR1 and CDR2 sequences are LGHNT and FRNRAP. CDR3 length: 15 residues. V was clipped by 4 bases and J by 6 bases, with 18 bases between them. Using reference TRBV12-5 and TRBJ1-1 for the parts outside the CDR3, the full variable domain is DARVTQTPRHKVTEMGQEVTMRCQPILGHNTVFWYRQTMMQGLELLAYFRNRAPLDDSGMPKDRFSAEMPDATLATLKIQPSEPRDSAVYFCASGWGIGRRPEAFFGQGTRLTVV.

V gene TRBV11-2 combines with J gene TRBJ2-1; the D gene is possibly TRBD1 (6 bases). The CDR3 is made up of 15 amino acids. CDR1 is SGHAT and CDR2 is FQNNGV in the germline V gene. Trimming took 5 bases from V and 6 from J, leaving 17 bases between them. In DNA, the CDR3 is TGTGCCAGCAGCCTTTTGAGGGGGACCGTCAATGAGCAGTTCTTC. It translates to CASSLLRGTVNEQFF.

This sequence joins TRBV19 and TRBJ1-1; 9 bases agree with TRBD1. The CDR3 runs 15 residues. CDR1 is LNHDA, CDR2 SQIVND, per germline (reference sequence). Trimming removed 5 bases from V and 3 bases from J; junction bases left unmatched: 7. CDR3 residues: CASSLGTGRDTEAFF. The DNA for the CDR3 is TGTGCCAGTAGTCTCGGGACAGGGAGGGACACTGAAGCTTTCTTT.

The V call is TRBV5-1, the J call TRBJ2-3; maybe TRBD2 (5 bases). Trimming pared 0 bases from V and 4 bases from J, leaving 18 bases between. Germline values: CDR1 SGHRS, CDR2 YFSETQ. The CDR3 totals 17 residues. The CDR3 nucleotides are TGCGCCAGCAGCTTGGAAGGTACGAGGCGGGCTGCAGATACGCAGTATTTT. This translates into CASSLEGTRRAADTQYF.

The chain uses TRBV25-1 and TRBJ2-3, with 12 bases fitting TRBD1. The CDR3 has 17 residues. Looked up from germline, CDR1 is MGHDK and CDR2 is SYGVNS. V lost 4 bases and J lost 5; bases outside the gene matches: 10. The CDR3 sequence: CASSAPGQGAFVDTQYF. The CDR3 nucleotides read TGTGCCAGCAGTGCTCCGGGACAGGGGGCTTTTGTAGATACGCAGTATTTT.

The chain links TRBV7-2 to TRBJ1-5; the match to TRBD1 covers 9 bases. The CDR3 runs 14 residues. CDR1 is SGHTA and CDR2 is FQGNSA in the germline V gene. The trim removed 4 bases at V and 5 bases at J, leaving 3 bases unmatched. The CDR3: CASSSDRGYQPQHF. In DNA, the CDR3 is TGTGCCAGCAGCTCGGACAGGGGTTATCAGCCCCAGCATTTT.

The V call is TRBV2, the J call TRBJ1-6; D remains unclear. CDR3 length: 14 amino acids. Germline V CDR1 and CDR2: SNHLY, FYNNEI. V was shortened by 4 bases and J by 7 bases, with 11 bases between the two germline ends. CDR3 loop: CASSGVTTNSPLHF. The CDR3 nucleotides read TGTGCCAGCAGTGGGGTCACTACAAATTCACCCCTCCACTTT.